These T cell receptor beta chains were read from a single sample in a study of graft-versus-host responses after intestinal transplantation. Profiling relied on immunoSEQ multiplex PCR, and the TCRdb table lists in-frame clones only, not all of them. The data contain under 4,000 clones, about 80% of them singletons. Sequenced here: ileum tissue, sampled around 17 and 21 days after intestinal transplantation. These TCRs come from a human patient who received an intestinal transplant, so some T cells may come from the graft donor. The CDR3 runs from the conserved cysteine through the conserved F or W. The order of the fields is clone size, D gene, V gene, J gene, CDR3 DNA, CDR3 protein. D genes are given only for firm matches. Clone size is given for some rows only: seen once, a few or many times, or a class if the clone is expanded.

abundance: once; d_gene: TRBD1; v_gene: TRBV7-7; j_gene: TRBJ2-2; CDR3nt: TGTGCCAGCAGCTTAACATCCCCAGGGGGTTCCGGGGAGCTGTTTTTT; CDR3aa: CASSLTSPGGSGELFF
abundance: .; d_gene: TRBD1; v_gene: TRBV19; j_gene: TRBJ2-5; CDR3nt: TGTGCCAGTAGTTCTTGGACAGGGAGGACGCAAGAGGCCCAGTACTTC; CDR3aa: CASSSWTGRTQEAQYF
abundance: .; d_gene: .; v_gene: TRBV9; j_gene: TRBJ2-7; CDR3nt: TGTGCCAGCAGCGAGCGGTCGTACTCCTACGAGCAGTACTTC; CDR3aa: CASSERSYSYEQYF
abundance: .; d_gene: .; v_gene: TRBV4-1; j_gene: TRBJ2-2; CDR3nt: TGCGCCAGCAGCCACCCCCCGACAGGCGAACGAATGAACACCGGGGAGCTGTTTTTT; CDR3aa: CASSHPPTGERMNTGELFF
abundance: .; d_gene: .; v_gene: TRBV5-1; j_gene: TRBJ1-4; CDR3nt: TGCGCCAGCAGCTCAGGGCAGATTGCAACTAATGAAAAACTGTTTTTT; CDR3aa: CASSSGQIATNEKLFF
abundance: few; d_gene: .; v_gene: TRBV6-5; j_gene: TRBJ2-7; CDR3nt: TGTGCCAGCAGGGACGGCACACTGCACGAGCAGTACTTC; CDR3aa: CASRDGTLHEQYF
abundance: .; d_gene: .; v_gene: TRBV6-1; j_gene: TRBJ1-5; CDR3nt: TGTGCGGGGCGGGTGGATAGCAATCAGCCCCAGCATTTT; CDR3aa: CAGRVDSNQPQHF
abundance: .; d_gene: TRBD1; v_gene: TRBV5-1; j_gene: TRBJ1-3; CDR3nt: TGCGCCAGCAGCTTGGTGGGACAGTCTGGAAACACCATATATTTT; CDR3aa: CASSLVGQSGNTIYF
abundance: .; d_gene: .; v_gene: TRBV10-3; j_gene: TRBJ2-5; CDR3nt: TGTGCCATCAGTGAATCGGGGGGCCGGGGTGGGACCCAGTACTTC; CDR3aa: CAISESGGRGGTQYF
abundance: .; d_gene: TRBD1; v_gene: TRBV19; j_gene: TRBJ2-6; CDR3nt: TGTGCCAGTAGTATCCCCGGGACAGGGACCTCTGGGGCCAACGTCCTGACTTTC; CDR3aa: CASSIPGTGTSGANVLTF
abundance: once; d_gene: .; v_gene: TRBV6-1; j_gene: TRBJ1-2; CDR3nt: TGTGCCAGCAGTGAAGCAGGGACTTTTTATGGCTACACCTTC; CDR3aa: CASSEAGTFYGYTF
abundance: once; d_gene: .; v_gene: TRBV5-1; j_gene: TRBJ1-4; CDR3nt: TGCGCCAGCAGACCGGAGTGGCGGGCTGAAAAACTGTTTTTT; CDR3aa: CASRPEWRAEKLFF
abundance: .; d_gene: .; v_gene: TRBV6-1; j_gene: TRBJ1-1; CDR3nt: TGTGCCAGCAGGGTACAGGGTGAGAGGACTGAAGCTTTCTTT; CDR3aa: CASRVQGERTEAFF
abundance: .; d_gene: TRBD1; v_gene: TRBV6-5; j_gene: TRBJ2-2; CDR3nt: TGTGCCAGCAGACCCACAGACAGGGGGACCGGGGAGCTGTTTTTT; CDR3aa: CASRPTDRGTGELFF
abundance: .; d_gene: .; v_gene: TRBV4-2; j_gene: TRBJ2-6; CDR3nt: TGTGCCAGCAGCCAACCCCTGGGCTCTGGGGCCAACGTCCTGACTTTC; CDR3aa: CASSQPLGSGANVLTF
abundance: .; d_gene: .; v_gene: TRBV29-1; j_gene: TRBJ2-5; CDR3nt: TGCAGCGTTGATACGGTCAGTAGAGAGACCCAGTACTTC; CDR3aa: CSVDTVSRETQYF
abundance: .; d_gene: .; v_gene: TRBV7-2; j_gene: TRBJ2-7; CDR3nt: TGTGCCAGCAGCCCCCTCGGCAGGGAATCCTACGAGCAGTACTTC; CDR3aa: CASSPLGRESYEQYF
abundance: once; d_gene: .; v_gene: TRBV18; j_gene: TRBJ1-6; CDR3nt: TGTGCCAGCTCACCGAGTCTTCTGGGTTCACCCCTCCACTTT; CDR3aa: CASSPSLLGSPLHF
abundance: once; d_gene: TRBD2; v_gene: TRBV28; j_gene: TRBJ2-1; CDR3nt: TGTGCCAGCAGTAATAGGCGGGGGAAAGGGAGTAATGAGCAGTTCTTC; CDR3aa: CASSNRRGKGSNEQFF
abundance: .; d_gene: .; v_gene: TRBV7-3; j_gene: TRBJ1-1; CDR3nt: TGTGCCAGCAGCCCACAACCAATAGTGAACACTGAAGCTTTCTTT; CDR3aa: CASSPQPIVNTEAFF
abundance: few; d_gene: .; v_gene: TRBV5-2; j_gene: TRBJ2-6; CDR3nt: TGTGCCAGCAAGAACCGTTGGAGTACACAAAGTCGGGCCAACGTCCTGACTTTC; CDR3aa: CASKNRWSTQSRANVLTF
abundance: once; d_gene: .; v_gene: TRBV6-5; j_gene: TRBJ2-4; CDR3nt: TGTGCCAGCAGTTACTCTGGGGGGCTAGCCAAAAACATTCAGTACTTC; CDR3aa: CASSYSGGLAKNIQYF
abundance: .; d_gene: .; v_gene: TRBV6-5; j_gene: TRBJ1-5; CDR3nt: TGTGCCACCATAGGTAATAGCAATCAGCCCCAGCATTTT; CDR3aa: CATIGNSNQPQHF
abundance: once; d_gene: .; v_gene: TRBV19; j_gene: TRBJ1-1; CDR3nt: TGTGCCAGTAGTATTATGGGTAGATATACCAACACTGAAGCTTTCTTT; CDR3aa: CASSIMGRYTNTEAFF
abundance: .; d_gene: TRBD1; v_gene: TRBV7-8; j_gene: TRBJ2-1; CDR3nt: TGTGCCAGCGGAGGACTAGGGACAGGGGCGATCCATGAGCAGTTCTTC; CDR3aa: CASGGLGTGAIHEQFF
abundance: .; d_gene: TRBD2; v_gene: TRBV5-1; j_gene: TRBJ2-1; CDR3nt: TGCGCCAGCAGCTTTTTTAGCGGGGGGGCCGACAATGAGCAGTTCTTC; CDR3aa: CASSFFSGGADNEQFF
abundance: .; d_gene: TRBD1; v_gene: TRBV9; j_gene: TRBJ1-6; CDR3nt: TGTGCCAGCAGCGTAGGGACAGGGGGTTATTCACCCCTCCACTTT; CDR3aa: CASSVGTGGYSPLHF
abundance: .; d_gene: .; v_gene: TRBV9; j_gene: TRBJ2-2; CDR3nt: TGTGCCAGCAGCGCAGGGAATAAGAAACCCGGGGAGCTGTTTTTT; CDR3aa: CASSAGNKKPGELFF
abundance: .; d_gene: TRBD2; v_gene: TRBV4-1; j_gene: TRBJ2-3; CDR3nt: TGCGCCAGCAGCCAAGATAGTTCCGGGGGGGCCGTGTATACGCAGTATTTT; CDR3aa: CASSQDSSGGAVYTQYF
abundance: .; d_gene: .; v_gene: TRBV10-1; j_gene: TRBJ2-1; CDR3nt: TGCGCCAGCAGTGATTTTGGACAGAGTTACAATGAGCAGTTCTTC; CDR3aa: CASSDFGQSYNEQFF
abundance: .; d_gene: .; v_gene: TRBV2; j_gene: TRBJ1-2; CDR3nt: TGTGCCGGCAGTGAAGGTGCGGGGCGGGGGACGCTTCAGGGCTACACCTTC; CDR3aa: CAGSEGAGRGTLQGYTF
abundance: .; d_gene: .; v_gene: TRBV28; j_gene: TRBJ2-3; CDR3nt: TGTGCCAGCAGTTTTTTAGCCAGGGCGCGGGGAGATACGCAGTATTTT; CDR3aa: CASSFLARARGDTQYF
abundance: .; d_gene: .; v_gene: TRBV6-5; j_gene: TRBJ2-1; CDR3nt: TGTGCCAGCAGTGACCGGCGGTTATCGGATGAGCAGTTCTTC; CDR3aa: CASSDRRLSDEQFF
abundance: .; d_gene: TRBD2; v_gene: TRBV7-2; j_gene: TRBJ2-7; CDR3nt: TGTGCCAGCAGCTTAGGGGGACTAGCGGGCGAGCAGTACTTC; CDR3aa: CASSLGGLAGEQYF
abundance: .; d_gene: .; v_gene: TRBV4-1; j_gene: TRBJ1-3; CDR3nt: TGCGCCAGCAGCCAAGATCAAGTATTAACTGGAAACACCATATATTTT; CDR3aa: CASSQDQVLTGNTIYF
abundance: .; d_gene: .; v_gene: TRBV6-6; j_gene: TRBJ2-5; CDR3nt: TGTGCCAGCAGTTACTCGGGGTTGGGTGAGACCCAGTACTTC; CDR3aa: CASSYSGLGETQYF
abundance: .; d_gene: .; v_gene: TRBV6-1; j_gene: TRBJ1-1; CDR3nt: TGTGCCAGCAGACCCGCGGGGGGCTCGAACACTGAAGCTTTCTTT; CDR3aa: CASRPAGGSNTEAFF
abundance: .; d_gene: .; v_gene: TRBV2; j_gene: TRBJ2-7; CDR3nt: TGTGCCAGCAGTGAATTCCAACCGGGTTTGGAGTACTTC; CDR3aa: CASSEFQPGLEYF
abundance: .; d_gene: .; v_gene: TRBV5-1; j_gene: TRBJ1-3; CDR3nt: TGCGCCAGCAGCGTGGGGGGCGCGGGAGGAAACACCATATATTTT; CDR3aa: CASSVGGAGGNTIYF
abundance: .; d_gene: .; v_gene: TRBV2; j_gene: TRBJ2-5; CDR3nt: TGTGCCAGCAGTGATTGGGCGGGCCAAGAGACCCAGTACTTC; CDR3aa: CASSDWAGQETQYF
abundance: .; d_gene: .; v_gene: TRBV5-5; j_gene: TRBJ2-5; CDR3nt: TGTGCCAGCAGCTTACCGGGGAAAGAGACCCAGTACTTC; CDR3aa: CASSLPGKETQYF
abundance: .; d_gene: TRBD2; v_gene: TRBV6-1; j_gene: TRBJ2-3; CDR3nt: TGTGCCAGCAGTGAAGGGGTGGGGGGGGTATACACAGATACGCAGTATTTT; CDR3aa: CASSEGVGGVYTDTQYF
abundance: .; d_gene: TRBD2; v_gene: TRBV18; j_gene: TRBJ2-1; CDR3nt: TGTGCCAGCTCACCATCTCTAGCGGGGGTTTCCAATGAGCAGTTCTTC; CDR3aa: CASSPSLAGVSNEQFF
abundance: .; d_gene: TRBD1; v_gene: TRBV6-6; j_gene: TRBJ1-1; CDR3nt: TGTGCCAGCAGTTACTCGACAGGGGCTGAAGCTTTCTTT; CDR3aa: CASSYSTGAEAFF
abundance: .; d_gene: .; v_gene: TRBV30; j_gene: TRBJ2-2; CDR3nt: TGTGCCTGGGGGGACTTCGCGAACACCGGGGAGCTGTTTTTT; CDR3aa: CAWGDFANTGELFF
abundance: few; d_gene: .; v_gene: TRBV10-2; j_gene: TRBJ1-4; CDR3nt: TGCGCCAGCAGGGCCCCCAATGAAAAACTGTTTTTT; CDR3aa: CASRAPNEKLFF
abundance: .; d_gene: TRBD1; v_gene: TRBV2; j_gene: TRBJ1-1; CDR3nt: TGTGCCAGCAGACTGAGGGGGCAGGGACCGAACACTGAAGCTTTCTTT; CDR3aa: CASRLRGQGPNTEAFF
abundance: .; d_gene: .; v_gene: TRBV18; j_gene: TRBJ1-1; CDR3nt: TGTGCCAGCTCACCACTCAGGCCAGTCGCTGGGCTTGAAGCTTTCTTT; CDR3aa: CASSPLRPVAGLEAFF
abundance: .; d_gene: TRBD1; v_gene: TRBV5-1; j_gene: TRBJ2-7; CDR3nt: TGCGCCAGCAGCTTGTTAGTTCTGGGGACAGGGGTCTACGAGCAGTACTTC; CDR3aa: CASSLLVLGTGVYEQYF
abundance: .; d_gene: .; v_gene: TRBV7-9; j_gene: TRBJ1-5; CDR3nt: TGTGCCAGCAGCTTCAGGAATCAGCCCCAGCATTTT; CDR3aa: CASSFRNQPQHF
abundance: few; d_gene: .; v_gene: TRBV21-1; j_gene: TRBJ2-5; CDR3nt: TGTGCCAGCAGCCCCAAACGCGGGACCCAAGAGACCCAGTACTTC; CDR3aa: CASSPKRGTQETQYF
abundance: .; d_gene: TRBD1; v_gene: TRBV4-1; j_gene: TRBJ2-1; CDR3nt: TGCGCCAGCAGCCACCCGGACAGGAGCTCCTACAATGAGCAGTTCTTC; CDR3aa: CASSHPDRSSYNEQFF
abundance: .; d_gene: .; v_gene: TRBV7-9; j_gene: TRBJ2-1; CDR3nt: TGTGCCAGCAGCTTCGTTGGTGGAGGGAGTAATGAGCAGTTCTTC; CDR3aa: CASSFVGGGSNEQFF
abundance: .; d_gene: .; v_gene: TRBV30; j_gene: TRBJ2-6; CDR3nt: TGTGCCTCATTACAGGTCTCTGGGGCCAACGTCCTGACTTTC; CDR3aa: CASLQVSGANVLTF
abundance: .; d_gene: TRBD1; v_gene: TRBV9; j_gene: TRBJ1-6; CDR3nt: TGTGCCAGCAGCGTAGAAGGAGGGGGCCCTTCACCCCTCCACTTT; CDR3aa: CASSVEGGGPSPLHF
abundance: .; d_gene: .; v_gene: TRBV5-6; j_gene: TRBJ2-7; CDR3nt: TGTGCCAGCAGCCCCGGCTCCTACGAGCAGTACTTC; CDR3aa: CASSPGSYEQYF